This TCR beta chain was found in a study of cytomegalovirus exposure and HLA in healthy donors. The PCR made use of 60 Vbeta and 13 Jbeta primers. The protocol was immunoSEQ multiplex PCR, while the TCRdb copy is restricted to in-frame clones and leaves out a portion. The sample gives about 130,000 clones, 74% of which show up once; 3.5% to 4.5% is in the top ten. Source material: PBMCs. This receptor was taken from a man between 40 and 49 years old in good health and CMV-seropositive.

The CDR3 here is CASPLRGPNYGYTF. CDR3 bases: TGCGCCAGCCCTTTGCGGGGGCCGAACTATGGCTACACCTTC. This chain connects TRBV23-1 to TRBJ1-2, with D possibly TRBD1 on 6 matching bases. TRBV23-1 is marked as an open reading frame, function uncertain. V gave up 8 bases and J gave up 2 bases, with 15 bases separating them. The CDR3 is 14 residues long.